The rows below give T cell receptor beta chains drawn from one sample of a study of circulating CD8 cells and anti-PD-1 response in melanoma. TCRdb re-analysed the reads in MiXCR, keeping a single row per CDR3 protein. The table lists thousands of distinct CDR3 sequences, around 5.8% of them singletons. This sample comprised CD8+ T cells from PBMCs, obtained at baseline or after one month of anti-PD-1 therapy (not recorded which). All receptors come from a human donor with melanoma. Each CDR3 is given with its conserved first and last residue. The D gene is left open where the match is weak. Not every row has a clone size; where given, it reads once, few, many or a size class.

TRBV28	medium-sized	NA	TRBJ2-1	CASSSPRSLNPYNEQFF	TGTGCCAGCAGCTCCCCCCGATCGTTGAATCCTTACAATGAGCAGTTCTTC
TRBV5-1	medium-sized	NA	TRBJ2-7	CASSLDAGHEQYF	TGCGCCAGCAGCTTGGACGCGGGGCACGAGCAGTACTTC
TRBV19	medium-sized	NA	TRBJ2-7	CASSLGPPSSHEQYF	TGTGCCAGTAGCCTAGGACCCCCAAGTAGCCACGAGCAGTACTTC
TRBV28	medium-sized	NA	TRBJ2-7	CASSFGSGYEQYF	TGTGCCAGCAGTTTCGGCAGCGGCTACGAGCAGTACTTC
TRBV29-1	medium-sized	NA	TRBJ2-2	CSVGGGYELFF	TGCAGCGTTGGGGGGGGCTACGAGCTGTTTTTT
TRBV7-3	large	NA	TRBJ2-3	CASSLRLSDGDTQYF	TGTGCCAGCAGCCTCCGACTATCGGACGGAGATACGCAGTATTTT
TRBV5-4	medium-sized	NA	TRBJ2-1	CASSASDLYNEQFF	TGTGCCAGCAGCGCGTCCGACTTGTACAATGAGCAGTTCTTC
TRBV7-2	medium-sized	NA	TRBJ1-1	CASSLGYPEAFF	TGTGCCAGCAGCTTAGGGTATCCTGAAGCTTTCTTT
TRBV5-6	medium-sized	NA	TRBJ1-2	CASSLGPRDGYTF	TGTGCCAGCAGCTTGGGGCCAAGAGATGGCTACACCTTC
TRBV19	NA	NA	TRBJ2-7	CASSISDSPTEQYF	TGTGCCAGTAGTATCTCTGACAGCCCTACGGAGCAGTACTTC
TRBV12-3/TRBV12-4	medium-sized	NA	TRBJ2-2	CAGERPTGELFF	TGTGCCGGCGAGAGGCCGACCGGGGAGCTGTTTTTT
TRBV29-1	medium-sized	NA	TRBJ2-1	CSVEDHRVVSNEQFF	TGCAGCGTTGAAGACCACAGGGTAGTCAGTAATGAGCAGTTCTTC
TRBV27	medium-sized	NA	TRBJ1-5	CASSHGRWEQNDQPQHF	TGTGCCAGCAGTCACGGCCGCTGGGAACAGAACGATCAGCCCCAGCATTTT
TRBV28	medium-sized	TRBD1	TRBJ2-7	CASSSHQGATYEQYF	TGTGCCAGCAGTTCACATCAGGGGGCGACCTACGAGCAGTACTTC
TRBV19	medium-sized	TRBD2	TRBJ2-1	CASSMGGTYNEQFF	TGTGCCAGTAGTATGGGAGGGACCTACAATGAGCAGTTCTTC
TRBV19	medium-sized	NA	TRBJ2-1	CASSIDINNEQFF	TGTGCCAGTAGTATCGACATCAACAATGAGCAGTTCTTC
TRBV27	medium-sized	TRBD1	TRBJ2-7	CASGLRAGGYEQYF	TGTGCCAGCGGCTTGAGGGCAGGGGGCTACGAGCAGTACTTC
TRBV28	medium-sized	NA	TRBJ1-2	CASSPGHGNYGYTF	TGTGCCAGCAGCCCGGGACACGGTAACTATGGCTACACCTTC
TRBV24-1	medium-sized	TRBD1	TRBJ1-5	CATSETGLADQPQHF	TGTGCCACCAGTGAGACAGGGTTGGCAGATCAGCCCCAGCATTTT
TRBV19	NA	NA	TRBJ2-5	CSSSIDLYAGLQEPQYF	TGTTCCAGTAGTATAGATCTATACGCTGGCCTCCAGGAGCCCCAGTACTTC
TRBV7-3	medium-sized	TRBD2	TRBJ2-3	CASTPGLAATDTQYF	TGTGCCAGCACCCCGGGACTAGCCGCCACAGATACGCAGTATTTT
TRBV12-5	medium-sized	NA	TRBJ1-1	CASGLGGGLTEAFF	TGTGCTAGTGGTTTGGGTGGGGGGCTGACTGAAGCTTTCTTT
TRBV4-1	medium-sized	NA	TRBJ1-1	CASSQHTEAFF	TGCGCCAGCAGCCAACACACTGAAGCTTTCTTT
TRBV7-2	medium-sized	TRBD2	TRBJ2-1	CASTWAGGNEQFF	TGTGCCAGCACTTGGGCGGGGGGCAATGAGCAGTTCTTC
TRBV20-1	medium-sized	TRBD1	TRBJ1-6	CSTLPGQGNSPLHF	TGCAGTACCCTGCCCGGACAGGGGAATTCACCCCTCCACTTT
TRBV19	few	TRBD1	TRBJ1-1	CASSIVSTGGTEAFF	TGTGCCAGTAGTATAGTCAGCACAGGGGGCACTGAAGCTTTCTTT
TRBV28	NA	NA	TRBJ2-3	CASHRGDTQYF	TGTGCCAGTCATCGGGGGGATACGCAGTATTTT
TRBV4-1	medium-sized	NA	TRBJ1-5	CASSQGPSSNQPQHF	TGCGCCAGCAGCCAAGGTCCCTCCAGCAATCAGCCCCAGCATTTT